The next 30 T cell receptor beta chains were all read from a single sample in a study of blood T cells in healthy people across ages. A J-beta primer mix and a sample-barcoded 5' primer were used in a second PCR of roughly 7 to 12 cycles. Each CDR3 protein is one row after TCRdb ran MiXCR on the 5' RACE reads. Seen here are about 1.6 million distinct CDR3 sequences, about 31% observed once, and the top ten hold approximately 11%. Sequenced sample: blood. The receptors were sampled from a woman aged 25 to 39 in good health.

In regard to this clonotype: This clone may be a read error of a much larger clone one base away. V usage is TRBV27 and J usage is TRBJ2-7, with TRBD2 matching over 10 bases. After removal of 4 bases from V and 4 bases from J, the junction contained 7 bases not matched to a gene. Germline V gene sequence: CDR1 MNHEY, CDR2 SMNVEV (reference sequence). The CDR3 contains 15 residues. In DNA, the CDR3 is TGTGCCAGCAGTTACGGGACTAGCGAGAGGTACGAGCAGTACTTC. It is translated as CASSYGTSERYEQYF.

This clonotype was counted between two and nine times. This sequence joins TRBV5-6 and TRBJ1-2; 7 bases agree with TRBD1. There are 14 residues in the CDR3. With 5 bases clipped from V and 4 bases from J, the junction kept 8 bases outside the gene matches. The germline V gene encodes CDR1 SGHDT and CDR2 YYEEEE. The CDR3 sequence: CASRPDRVGYGYTF. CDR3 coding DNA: TGTGCCAGCAGACCCGACAGGGTTGGCTATGGCTACACCTTC.

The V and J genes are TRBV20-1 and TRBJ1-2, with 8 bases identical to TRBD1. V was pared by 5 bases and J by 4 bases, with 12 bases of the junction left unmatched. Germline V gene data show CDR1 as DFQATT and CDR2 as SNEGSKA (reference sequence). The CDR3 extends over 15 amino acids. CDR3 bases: TGCAGTGCTCAGACAGGGGCTCTCCAGTTCTATGGCTACACCTTC. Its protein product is CSAQTGALQFYGYTF.

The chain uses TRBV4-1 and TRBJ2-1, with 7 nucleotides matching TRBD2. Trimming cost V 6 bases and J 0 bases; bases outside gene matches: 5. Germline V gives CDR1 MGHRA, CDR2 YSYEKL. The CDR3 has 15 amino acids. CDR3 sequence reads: CASSNGGNSYNEQFF. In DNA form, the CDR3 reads TGCGCCAGCAGTAACGGGGGGAACTCCTACAATGAGCAGTTCTTC.

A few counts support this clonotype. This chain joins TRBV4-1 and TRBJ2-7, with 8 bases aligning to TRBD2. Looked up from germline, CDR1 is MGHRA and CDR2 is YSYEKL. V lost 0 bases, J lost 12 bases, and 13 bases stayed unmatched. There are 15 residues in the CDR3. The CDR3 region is CASSQDPAGVIPAYF. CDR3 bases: TGCGCCAGCAGCCAAGATCCAGCGGGAGTAATCCCAGCGTACTTC.

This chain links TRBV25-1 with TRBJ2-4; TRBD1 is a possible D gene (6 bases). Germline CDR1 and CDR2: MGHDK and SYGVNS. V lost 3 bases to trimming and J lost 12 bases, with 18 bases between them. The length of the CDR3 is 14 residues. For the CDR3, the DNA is TGTGCCAGCAGTGATTACAGGGATCTCCATAATCAGTACTTC. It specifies CASSDYRDLHNQYF.

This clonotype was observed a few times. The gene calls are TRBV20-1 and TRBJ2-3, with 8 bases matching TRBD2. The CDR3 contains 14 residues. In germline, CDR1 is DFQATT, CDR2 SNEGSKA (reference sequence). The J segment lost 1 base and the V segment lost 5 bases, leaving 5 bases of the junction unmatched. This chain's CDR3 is CSAHSSGRTDTQYF. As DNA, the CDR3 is TGCAGTGCTCATTCTAGCGGGCGCACAGATACGCAGTATTTT.

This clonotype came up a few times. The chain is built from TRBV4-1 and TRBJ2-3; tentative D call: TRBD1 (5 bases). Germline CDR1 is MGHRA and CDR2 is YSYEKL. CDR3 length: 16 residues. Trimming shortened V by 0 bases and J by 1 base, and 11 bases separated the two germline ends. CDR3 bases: TGCGCCAGCAGCCAAGAGGACAAAAAAGGCACAGATACGCAGTATTTT. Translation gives CASSQEDKKGTDTQYF.

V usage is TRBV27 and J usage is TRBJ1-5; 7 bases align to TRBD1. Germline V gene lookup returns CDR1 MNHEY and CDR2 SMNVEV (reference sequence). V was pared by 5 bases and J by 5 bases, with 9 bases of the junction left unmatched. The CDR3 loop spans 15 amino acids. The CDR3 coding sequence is TGTGCCAGCAGTCCGGGAGGGGGCCGGGATCAGCCCCAGCATTTT. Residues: CASSPGGGRDQPQHF.

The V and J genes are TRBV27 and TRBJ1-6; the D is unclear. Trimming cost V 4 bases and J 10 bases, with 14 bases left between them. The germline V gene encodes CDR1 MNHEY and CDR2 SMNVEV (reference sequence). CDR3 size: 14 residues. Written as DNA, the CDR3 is TGTGCCAGCAGTTGGGCCAGAGATCAGTCACCCCTCCACTTT. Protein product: CASSWARDQSPLHF.

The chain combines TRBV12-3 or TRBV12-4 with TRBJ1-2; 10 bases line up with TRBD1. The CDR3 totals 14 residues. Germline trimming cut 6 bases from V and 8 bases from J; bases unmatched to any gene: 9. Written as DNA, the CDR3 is TGTGCCAGCAGGCAACCGGGACAGGGGCACGGCTACACCTTC. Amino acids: CASRQPGQGHGYTF.

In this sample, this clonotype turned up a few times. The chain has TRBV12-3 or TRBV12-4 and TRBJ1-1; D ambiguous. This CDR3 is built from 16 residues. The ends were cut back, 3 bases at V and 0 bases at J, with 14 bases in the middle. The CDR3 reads CASSFGPARLNTEAFF. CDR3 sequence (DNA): TGTGCCAGCAGTTTCGGACCCGCACGCCTGAACACTGAAGCTTTCTTT.

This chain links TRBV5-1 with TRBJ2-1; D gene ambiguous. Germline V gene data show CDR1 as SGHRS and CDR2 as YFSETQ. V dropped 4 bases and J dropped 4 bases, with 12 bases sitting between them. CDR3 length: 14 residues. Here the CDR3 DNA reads TGCGCCAGCAGCCCAACGACCGCTTACAATGAGCAGTTCTTC. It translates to CASSPTTAYNEQFF.

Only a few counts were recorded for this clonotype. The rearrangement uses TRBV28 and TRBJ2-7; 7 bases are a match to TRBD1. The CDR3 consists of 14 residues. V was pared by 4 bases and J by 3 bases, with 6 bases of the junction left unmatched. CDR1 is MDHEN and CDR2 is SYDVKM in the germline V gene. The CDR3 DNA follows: TGTGCCAGCAGTTACAGGGGTACTTTCTACGAGCAGTACTTC. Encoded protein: CASSYRGTFYEQYF.

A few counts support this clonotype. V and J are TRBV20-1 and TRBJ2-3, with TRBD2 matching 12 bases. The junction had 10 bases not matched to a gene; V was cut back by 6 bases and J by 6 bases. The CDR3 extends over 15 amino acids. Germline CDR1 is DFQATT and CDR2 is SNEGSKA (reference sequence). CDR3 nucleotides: TGCAGTGCCCCAAGGGGACTAGCGGGCCCGGATACGCAGTATTTT. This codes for CSAPRGLAGPDTQYF.

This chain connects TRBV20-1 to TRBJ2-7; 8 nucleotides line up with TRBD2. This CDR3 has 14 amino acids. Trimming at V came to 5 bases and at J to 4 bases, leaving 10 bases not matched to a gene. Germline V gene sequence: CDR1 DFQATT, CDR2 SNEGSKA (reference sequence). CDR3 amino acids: CSAPHFREGYEQYF. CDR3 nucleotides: TGCAGTGCTCCCCACTTTCGGGAGGGGTACGAGCAGTACTTC.

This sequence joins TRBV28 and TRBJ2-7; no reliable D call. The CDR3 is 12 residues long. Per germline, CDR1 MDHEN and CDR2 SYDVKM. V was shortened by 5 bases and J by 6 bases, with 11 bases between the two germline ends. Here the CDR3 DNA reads TGTGCCAGCAGTAAGTTAGGGTTCGAGCAGTACTTC. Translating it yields CASSKLGFEQYF.

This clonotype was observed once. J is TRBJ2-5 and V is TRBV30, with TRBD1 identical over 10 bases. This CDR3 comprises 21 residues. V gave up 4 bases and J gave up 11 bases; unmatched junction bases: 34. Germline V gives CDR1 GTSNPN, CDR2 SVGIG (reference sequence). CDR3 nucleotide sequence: TGTGCCTGGATTTGCGGGTCTAACGGGACAGGGGTTAACTGGATGGTGGTAGTGCAGTACTTC. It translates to CAWICGSNGTGVNWMVVVQYF.

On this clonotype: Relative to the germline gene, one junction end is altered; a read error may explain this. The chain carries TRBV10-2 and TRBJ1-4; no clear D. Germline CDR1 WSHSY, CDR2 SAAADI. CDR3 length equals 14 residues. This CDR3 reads CAGSGRGIGEKLFF. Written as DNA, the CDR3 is TGCGCCGGCAGTGGCCGGGGTATCGGTGAAAAACTGTTTTTT.

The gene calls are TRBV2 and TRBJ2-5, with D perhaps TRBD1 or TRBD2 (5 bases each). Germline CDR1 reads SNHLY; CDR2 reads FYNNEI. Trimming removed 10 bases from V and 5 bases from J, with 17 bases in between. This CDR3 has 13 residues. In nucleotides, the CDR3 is TGTGCCACCCAGGGACCAGAGGCGGAGACCCAGTACTTC. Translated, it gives CATQGPEAETQYF.

The DNA for the CDR3 is TGTGCCAGCAGCCAATCCCAGAGGGATGTGGATCAGCCCCAGCATTTT. As protein: CASSQSQRDVDQPQHF. The chain uses TRBV4-2 and TRBJ1-5; D gene uncertain. Germline-derived CDR1 and CDR2 are LGHNA and YNFKEQ. This CDR3 contains 16 residues. V shed 2 bases and J shed 5 bases, with 16 bases lying between them.

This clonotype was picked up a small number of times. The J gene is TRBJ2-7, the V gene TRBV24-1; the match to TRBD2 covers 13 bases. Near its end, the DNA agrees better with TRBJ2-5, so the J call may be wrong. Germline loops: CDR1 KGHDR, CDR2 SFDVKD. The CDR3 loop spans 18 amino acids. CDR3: CATSDPTSGRVVGGTQYF. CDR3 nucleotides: TGTGCCACCAGTGACCCCACTAGCGGGAGGGTAGTAGGAGGGACCCAGTACTTC.

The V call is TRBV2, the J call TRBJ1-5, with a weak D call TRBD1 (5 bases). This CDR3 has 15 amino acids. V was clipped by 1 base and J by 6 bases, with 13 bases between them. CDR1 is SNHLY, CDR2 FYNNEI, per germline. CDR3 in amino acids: CASSEGGKRGQPQHF. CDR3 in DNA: TGTGCCAGCAGTGAAGGGGGTAAAAGGGGTCAGCCCCAGCATTTT.

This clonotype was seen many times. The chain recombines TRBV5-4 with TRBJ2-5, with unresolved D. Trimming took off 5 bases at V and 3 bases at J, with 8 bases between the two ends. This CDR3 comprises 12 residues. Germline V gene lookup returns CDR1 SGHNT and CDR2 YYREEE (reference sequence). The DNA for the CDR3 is TGTGCCAGCAGTCGATCCAAAGAGACCCAGTACTTC. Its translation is CASSRSKETQYF.

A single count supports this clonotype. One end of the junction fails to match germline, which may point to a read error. The CDR3 loop reads CASSSGGSNQPRHF. The CDR3 DNA reads TGTGCCAGCAGCTCCGGGGGTAGCAATCAGCCCCGGCATTTT. The chain links TRBV12-3 or TRBV12-4 to TRBJ1-5; tentatively, D is TRBD1 (5 bases). The CDR3 sequence is 14 residues long.

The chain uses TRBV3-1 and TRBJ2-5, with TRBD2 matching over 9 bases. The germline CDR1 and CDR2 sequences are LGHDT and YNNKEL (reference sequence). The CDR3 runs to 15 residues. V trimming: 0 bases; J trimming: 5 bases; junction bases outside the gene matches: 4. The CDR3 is CASSQEVAGEETQYF. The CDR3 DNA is TGTGCCAGCAGCCAAGAAGTAGCGGGGGAGGAGACCCAGTACTTC.

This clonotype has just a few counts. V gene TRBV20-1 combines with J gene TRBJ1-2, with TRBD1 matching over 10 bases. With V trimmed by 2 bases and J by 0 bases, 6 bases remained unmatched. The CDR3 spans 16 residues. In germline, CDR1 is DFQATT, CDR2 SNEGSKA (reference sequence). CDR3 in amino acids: CSARILGQGTNYGYTF. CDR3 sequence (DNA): TGCAGTGCTAGAATATTGGGACAGGGGACTAACTATGGCTACACCTTC.

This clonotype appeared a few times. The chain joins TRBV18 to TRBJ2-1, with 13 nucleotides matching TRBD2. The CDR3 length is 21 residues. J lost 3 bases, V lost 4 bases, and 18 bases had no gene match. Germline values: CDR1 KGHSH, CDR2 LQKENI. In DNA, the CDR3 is TGTGCCAGCTCACTCCTGACACCGGGGACTAGCGGGATAGATGGCTACAATGAGCAGTTCTTC. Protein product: CASSLLTPGTSGIDGYNEQFF.

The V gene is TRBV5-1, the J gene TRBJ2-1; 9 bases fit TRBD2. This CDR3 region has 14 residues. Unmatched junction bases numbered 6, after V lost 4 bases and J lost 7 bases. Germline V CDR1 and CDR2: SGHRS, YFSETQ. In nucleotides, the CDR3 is TGCGCCAGCAGCGGCGCGGGACTAGCTAATGAGCAGTTCTTC. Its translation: CASSGAGLANEQFF.

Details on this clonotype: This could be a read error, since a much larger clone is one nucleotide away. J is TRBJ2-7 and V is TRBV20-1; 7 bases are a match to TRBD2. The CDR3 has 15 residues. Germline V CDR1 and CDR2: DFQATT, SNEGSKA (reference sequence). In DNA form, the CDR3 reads TGCAGTGCACCAGGATGGGCTAGCGGCTCCTGCGAGCAGTACTTC. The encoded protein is CSAPGWASGSCEQYF.